This TCR beta chain is drawn from a study of Ad26.COV2.S vaccination and SARS-CoV-2 variants (dated by TCRdb to the early 2020s). Notes on the research overall: Vaccine-arm donors came from COV1001, a multicentre, randomized, double-blind, placebo-controlled phase I-IIa trial of Ad26.COV2.S in healthy adults. Ad26.COV2.S was given intramuscularly at 5x10^10 or 1x10^11 viral particles, as a single shot or as two shots 56 days apart. The specificity and breadth of SARS-CoV-2-reactive T cell receptors after Ad26.COV2.S vaccination were assessed by TCRbeta repertoire sequencing. The TCR-sequenced set comprised approximately 30 samples: around 20 Ad26.COV2.S vaccine recipients, 5 placebo recipients and 8 SARS-CoV-2 convalescent individuals. Trial participants were randomized into five groups of five, in which low-dose or high-dose Ad26.COV2.S was given once or twice, or placebo was given on both occasions. Investigators remained blinded to trial group allocation during experiments and outcome assessment.

Reading from cysteine to phenylalanine, the CDR3 counts 12 amino acids. Kept here is only the CDR3 DNA, which spans 36 bases and is read in frame from base 1. CDR1 and CDR2, looked up from the germline V gene, are MDHEN and SYDVKM. Trimming costs V 5 bases and J 2 bases, and their ends lie 5 bases apart. Broader findings and caveats from the paper: The study lacked the statistical power to compare responses across vaccine doses or regimens. Non-spike TCR breadth was comparable between vaccine and placebo recipients, consistent with the vaccine containing only spike. According to the authors, total T cell responses may have been underestimated by the TCR breadth and depth analyses. Substantial breadth of spike-specific CD8+ and CD4+ T cell responses was reported after vaccination. Higher spike-specific TCR breadth was observed in Ad26.COV2.S recipients than in placebo recipients (P = 0.0014).

TCRbeta CDR3 regions were sequenced with the immunoSEQ Assay. After extraction, genomic DNA underwent amplification by bias-controlled multiplex PCR, followed by high-throughput sequencing. On the study's bioinformatics: To quantify the absolute abundance of every unique TCRbeta CDR3 region, sequences were collapsed and filtered. T cell fraction was estimated by normalizing TCRbeta template counts to usable DNA, with usable DNA measured through amplification of reference genes found in all nucleated cells. Repertoire TCRs were annotated as SARS-CoV-2-specific by exact matching of V gene, CDR3 amino acid sequence and J gene to a known reactive TCR set. The reference SARS-CoV-2 TCR set was derived from MIRA and filtered for enrichment in COVID-19-positive ImmuneCODE repertoires, a step that removed public or cross-reactive TCRs. Based on the MIRA antigens, annotated TCRs were further analysed at the level of specific ORF or position within ORF. Breadth was defined as annotated unique rearrangements over total unique productive rearrangements; depth was the summed frequency of those rearrangements. Two-sided Wilcoxon rank-sum tests were applied when comparing TCR breadth between groups. TCRdb provides this immuneACCESS table in a form limited to in-frame rearrangements. Some clones are lacking; in checked studies, under half of them reflect an unresolved V gene, and why the rest are absent is not known. V and J calls and clone size are as listed in that table; D and trimming were resolved from the DNA. This sample gives 400,000 to 450,000 clones in total; roughly 90% of them show up just once. More than 9% of the sample is taken by the ten largest.

For this clone: Its cognate antigen has yet to be identified. Within one base of it there is no much larger clone, and no base qualities were kept.

The sample's treatment or condition, from its label and the paper: over 15 received Ad26.COV2.S at low or high dose, single or two shots; about 5 received placebo; per-sample allocation not given. Repertoires of vaccine and placebo recipients were sequenced from samples collected on day 63 after the first injection. Between 29 July and 7 August 2020, Cohort 1b enrolled about 27 adults aged 18-55 years at one site in Boston, USA. As a vaccine, Ad26.COV2.S was a replication-incompetent adenovirus type 26 vector that expressed a prefusion-stabilized SARS-CoV-2 spike protein derived from the original Wuhan strain.

The receptor was isolated from a person between 18 and 60 years old who received the Ad26.COV2.S COVID-19 vaccine or a placebo. The chain is assembled from TRBV28 and TRBJ2-3, with the D gene uncertain. The source was peripheral blood, collected in a trial of Ad26.COV2.S vaccine versus placebo. The nucleotide sequence reads as follows: TGTGCCAGCAGTCCGCCCACAGATACGCAGTATTTT. Its translation is CASSPPTDTQYF.